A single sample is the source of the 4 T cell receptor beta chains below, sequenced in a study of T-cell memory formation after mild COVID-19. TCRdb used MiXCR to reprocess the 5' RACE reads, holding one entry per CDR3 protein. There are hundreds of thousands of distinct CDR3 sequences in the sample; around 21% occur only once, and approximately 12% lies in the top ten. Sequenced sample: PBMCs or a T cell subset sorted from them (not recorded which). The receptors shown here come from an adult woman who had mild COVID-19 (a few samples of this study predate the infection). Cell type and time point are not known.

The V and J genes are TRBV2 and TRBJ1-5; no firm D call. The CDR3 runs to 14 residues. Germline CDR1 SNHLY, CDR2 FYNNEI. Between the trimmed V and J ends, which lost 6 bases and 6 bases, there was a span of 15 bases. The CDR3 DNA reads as TGTGCCAGCAGGGATCTGTTTAGTGGTCAGCCCCAGCATTTT. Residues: CASRDLFSGQPQHF.

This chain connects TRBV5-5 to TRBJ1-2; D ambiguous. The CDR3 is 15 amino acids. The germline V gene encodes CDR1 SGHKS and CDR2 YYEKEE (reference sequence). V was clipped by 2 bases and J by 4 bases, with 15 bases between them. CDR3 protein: CASSFPNTAIYGYTF. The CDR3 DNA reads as TGTGCCAGCAGCTTCCCCAACACGGCAATCTATGGCTACACCTTC.

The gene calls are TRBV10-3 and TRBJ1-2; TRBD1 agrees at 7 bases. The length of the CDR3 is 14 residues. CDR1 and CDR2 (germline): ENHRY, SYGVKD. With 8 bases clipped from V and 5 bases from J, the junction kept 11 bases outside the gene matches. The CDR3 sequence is CAISRDSFWYGYTF. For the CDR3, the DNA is TGTGCCATCTCTCGGGACAGCTTTTGGTATGGCTACACCTTC.

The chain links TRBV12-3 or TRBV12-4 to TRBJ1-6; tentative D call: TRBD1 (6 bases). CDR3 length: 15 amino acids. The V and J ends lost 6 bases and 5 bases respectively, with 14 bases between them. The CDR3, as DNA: TGTGCCAGCAGACCAAGTACAGGGAATAATTCACCCCTCCACTTT. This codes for CASRPSTGNNSPLHF.